These 21 T cell receptor beta chains were all obtained from the same sample, sequenced in a study of cytomegalovirus exposure and HLA in healthy donors. PCR primers comprised 60 Vbeta and 13 Jbeta primers. Assay: immunoSEQ multiplex PCR; the TCRdb copy retains only in-frame clones and omits some. This table has about 110,000 clones, 65% to 80% appearing once. Material for sequencing was PBMCs. The receptors were gathered from a male donor in good health and CMV-seronegative.

The chain employs TRBV9 and TRBJ2-5; 7 bases align to TRBD1. The germline V gene encodes CDR1 SGDLS and CDR2 YYNGEE. The CDR3 is 15 amino acids. V lost 4 bases to trimming and J lost 5 bases; unmatched junction nucleotides: 11. The CDR3 here is CASSPGQGVGETQYF. Written as DNA, the CDR3 is TGTGCCAGCAGCCCCGGGCAGGGGGTTGGGGAGACCCAGTACTTC.

The J gene is TRBJ2-1, the V gene TRBV9; TRBD2 matches 7 bases. This CDR3 region has 17 residues. Germline V CDR1 and CDR2: SGDLS, YYNGEE. The J segment lost 4 bases and the V segment lost 0 bases, leaving 10 bases of the junction unmatched. The CDR3 loop is CASSVATLSSGYNEQFF. CDR3 DNA: TGTGCCAGCAGCGTAGCTACATTGTCTAGCGGATACAATGAGCAGTTCTTC.

The chain employs TRBV27 and TRBJ2-1, with 10 bases fitting TRBD2. Germline V gene lookup returns CDR1 MNHEY and CDR2 SMNVEV (reference sequence). The junction had 10 bases not matched to a gene; V was cut back by 6 bases and J by 2 bases. The CDR3 is 17 residues long. The chain's CDR3 is CASSRRTSGLTYNEQFF. The DNA of the CDR3 is TGTGCCAGCAGCCGCCGGACTAGCGGCTTGACCTACAATGAGCAGTTCTTC.

V usage is TRBV2 and J usage is TRBJ2-5, with D possibly matching TRBD2 (6 bases). Trimming shortened V by 10 bases and J by 9 bases, and 24 bases separated the two germline ends. The germline V gene has CDR1 SNHLY and CDR2 FYNNEI. The CDR3 has 14 residues. The CDR3 sequence: CAINRGVGSGAQYF. CDR3 nucleotide sequence: TGTGCCATAAACCGAGGAGTGGGTTCGGGGGCCCAGTACTTC.

Comments on this clone: This sample includes further DNA sequences coding for the same CDR3. The genes are TRBV19 and TRBJ2-2; 12 bases map to TRBD2. The germline V gene encodes CDR1 LNHDA and CDR2 SQIVND (reference sequence). The CDR3 runs 15 residues. The trim removed 8 bases at V and 5 bases at J, leaving 6 bases unmatched. As DNA, the CDR3 is TGTGCCAGTTTGACTAGCGGGAGTCTTACCGGGGAGCTGTTTTTT. Translation gives CASLTSGSLTGELFF.

CDR3 amino acids: CAWNLGSGNQPQHF. The CDR3 coding sequence is TGTGCCTGGAACCTGGGCTCAGGGAATCAGCCCCAGCATTTT. The genes are TRBV30 and TRBJ1-5; tentative D call: TRBD1 (5 bases). Trimming shortened V by 4 bases and J by 4 bases, and 14 bases separated the two germline ends. Germline lookup yields CDR1 GTSNPN and CDR2 SVGIG (reference sequence). There are 14 residues in the CDR3. The full variable domain, its missing parts supplied by reference TRBV30 and TRBJ1-5, is SQTIHQWPATLVQPVGSPLSLECTVEGTSNPNLYWYRQAAGRGLQLLFYSVGIGQISSEVPQNLSASRPQDRQFILSSKKLLLSDSGFYLCAWNLGSGNQPQHFGDGTRLSIL.

The chain combines TRBV9 with TRBJ2-7, with 7 bases lining up with TRBD1. The V gene's germline CDR1 is SGDLS and CDR2 YYNGEE. The CDR3 runs 15 residues. Trimming removed 4 bases from V and 0 bases from J; junction bases left unmatched: 7. As DNA, the CDR3 is TGTGCCAGCAGCCCGATGGACAGGAGCTCCTACGAGCAGTACTTC. Its translation is CASSPMDRSSYEQYF. Filled out from reference TRBV9 and TRBJ2-7, the complete variable domain reads DSGVTQTPKHLITATGQRVTLRCSPRSGDLSVYWYQQSLDQGLQFLIQYYNGEERAKGNILERFSAQQFPDLHSELNLSSLELGDSALYFCASSPMDRSSYEQYFGPGTRLTVT.

The chain has TRBV28 and TRBJ2-5; D is unresolved. Germline CDR1 and CDR2: MDHEN and SYDVKM. The CDR3 runs to 13 residues. The V gene lost 1 base and the J gene lost 5 bases, with 8 bases spanning the gap. The CDR3 sequence: CASSLFKRETQYF. Written as DNA, the CDR3 is TGTGCCAGCAGTTTATTTAAGCGTGAGACCCAGTACTTC.

This chain uses TRBV4-2 with TRBJ2-3; the match to TRBD2 covers 7 bases. From germline, CDR1 is LGHNA and CDR2 YNFKEQ. V lost 3 bases, J lost 2 bases, and 17 bases stayed unmatched. The CDR3 length is 19 residues. The CDR3 DNA reads as TGTGCCAGCAGCCAGGTTGTCCCATTGGGGGGAGGGTTCACAGATACGCAGTATTTT. Translation gives CASSQVVPLGGGFTDTQYF.

This clone was seen only once. Mismatch with germline at one junction end may stem from a read error. V is TRBV7-9 and J is TRBJ1-1; 7 nucleotides line up with TRBD1. Germline values: CDR1 SEHNR, CDR2 FQNEAQ (reference sequence). The CDR3 length is 15 residues. CDR3 sequence (DNA): TGTTCCAGCACCTCCAGACAGGGTACGAACACTGAAGCTTTCTTT. It codes for CSSTSRQGTNTEAFF. The whole variable domain, filled in from reference TRBV7-9 and TRBJ1-1, reads DTGVSQNPRHKITKRGQNVTFRCDPISEHNRLYWYRQTLGQGPEFLTYFQNEAQLEKSRLLSDRFSAERPKGSFSTLEIQRTEQGDSAMYLCSSTSRQGTNTEAFFGQGTRLTVV.

This clone was found once. The rearrangement links TRBV5-6 to TRBJ2-1, with D possibly being TRBD1 (6 bases). CDR1 SGHDT and CDR2 YYEEEE come from the germline V gene. CDR3 length: 15 amino acids. The V gene lost 0 bases and the J gene lost 6 bases, with 13 bases spanning the gap. CDR3: CASSLDRLRGNEQFF. The CDR3 nucleotides read TGTGCCAGCAGCTTGGACAGACTCAGGGGCAATGAGCAGTTCTTC. Supplemented by reference TRBV5-6 and TRBJ2-1, the full variable domain reads DAGVTQSPTHLIKTRGQQVTLRCSPKSGHDTVSWYQQALGQGPQFIFQYYEEEERQRGNFPDRFSGHQFPNYSSELNVNALLLGDSALYLCASSLDRLRGNEQFFGPGTRLTVL.

The chain is built from TRBV27 and TRBJ2-7; 8 bases are a match to TRBD2. V was clipped by 0 bases and J by 2 bases; unmatched bases: 6. CDR1 is MNHEY, CDR2 SMNVEV, per germline (reference sequence). The CDR3 totals 16 residues. The CDR3, as DNA: TGTGCCAGCAGTTTATCGTTGGGACTAGTAGCCTACGAGCAGTACTTC. Its protein product is CASSLSLGLVAYEQYF.

The V gene is TRBV28, the J gene TRBJ2-3; D is undetermined. There are 15 residues in the CDR3. Germline CDR1 MDHEN, CDR2 SYDVKM. The V end lost 5 bases, the J end lost 2 bases, and 14 bases lay between the germline ends. DNA for the CDR3: TGTGCCAGCAGTCGGGTTACTCAACTCACAGATACGCAGTATTTT. Translating gives CASSRVTQLTDTQYF.

This clone occurred once. The rearrangement uses TRBV7-2 and TRBJ2-1, with TRBD2 as a possible D gene (5 bases). Germline V lookup: CDR1 SGHTA, CDR2 FQGNSA. V lost 4 bases to trimming and J lost 4 bases, with 14 bases between them. This CDR3 is 15 amino acids long. This chain's CDR3 is CASSSRTVQYNEQFF. The CDR3 DNA sequence: TGTGCCAGCAGCTCTCGGACTGTCCAATACAATGAGCAGTTCTTC.

This clone was seen once. The chain uses TRBV5-1 and TRBJ2-7, with 8 bases fitting TRBD1. With V trimmed by 2 bases and J by 2 bases, 3 bases remained unmatched. Germline values: CDR1 SGHRS, CDR2 YFSETQ. There are 14 residues in the CDR3. The CDR3 spells CASSFGDRTYEQYF. CDR3 nucleotide sequence: TGCGCCAGCAGCTTCGGGGACAGGACCTACGAGCAGTACTTC. The whole variable domain, filled in from reference TRBV5-1 and TRBJ2-7, reads KAGVTQTPRYLIKTRGQQVTLSCSPISGHRSVSWYQQTPGQGLQFLFEYFSETQRNKGNFPGRFSGRQFSNSRSEMNVSTLELGDSALYLCASSFGDRTYEQYFGPGTRLTVT.

The chain employs TRBV19 and TRBJ1-5; TRBD1 agrees at 10 bases. The germline V gene has CDR1 LNHDA and CDR2 SQIVND (reference sequence). The CDR3 spans 15 residues. The V and J ends lost 1 base and 7 bases, in that order; junction bases with no gene match: 4. The DNA for the CDR3 is TGTGCCAGTAGTATAGGGACAGGGGGGTTCCAGCCCCAGCATTTT. This gives the protein CASSIGTGGFQPQHF.

The V and J genes are TRBV5-4 and TRBJ2-5; D is possibly TRBD1 (6 bases). This CDR3 is 15 amino acids long. Germline V gene data show CDR1 as SGHNT and CDR2 as YYREEE (reference sequence). Trimming removed 4 bases at V and 2 bases at J, with 15 bases between. CDR3 loop: CASSNAQGGQETQYF. Written as DNA, the CDR3 is TGTGCCAGCAGCAACGCACAGGGCGGGCAAGAGACCCAGTACTTC.

The chain employs TRBV30 and TRBJ2-2, with D maybe TRBD1 (5 bases). This CDR3 has 12 residues. The germline CDR1 and CDR2 sequences are GTSNPN and SVGIG (reference sequence). Trimming left V 4 bases short and J 8 bases short, with 11 bases between. CDR3 sequence (DNA): TGTGCCTGGACGAGACAGACAGGGGAGCTGTTTTTT. Its protein is CAWTRQTGELFF.

The rearrangement links TRBV6-1 to TRBJ2-7; the D gene is possibly TRBD2 (6 bases). Germline CDR1 reads MNHNS; CDR2 reads SASEGT. V gave up 4 bases and J gave up 5 bases, with 21 bases separating them. The CDR3 is 16 amino acids. The CDR3 region is CASSGRGTSAIHEQYF. The CDR3 DNA reads TGTGCCAGCAGTGGGCGGGGAACTAGTGCCATCCACGAGCAGTACTTC.

The V and J genes are TRBV6-4 and TRBJ2-4, with a tentative D call TRBD1 (5 bases). V dropped 11 bases and J dropped 0 bases, with 26 bases sitting between them. There are 18 residues in the CDR3. Germline V CDR1 and CDR2: MRHNA, SNTAGT. DNA of the CDR3: TGTGCCCCGGCCCCGAAGGGGCCGTTCTTCCTAGCCAAAAACATTCAGTACTTC. Translating gives CAPAPKGPFFLAKNIQYF.

The chain couples TRBV5-5 to TRBJ2-7, with a weak D call TRBD1 (6 bases). V was trimmed by 3 bases and J by 0 bases, leaving 10 bases between them. Looked up from germline, CDR1 is SGHKS and CDR2 is YYEKEE (reference sequence). This CDR3 spans 14 amino acids. DNA of the CDR3: TGTGCCAGCAGCTCAGACAGGAGCTCCTACGAGCAGTACTTC. Encoded protein: CASSSDRSSYEQYF.